This TCR beta chain originates from a study of cytomegalovirus exposure and HLA in healthy donors. General study points: Prior analysis indicated that the majority of TCR beta V segments exhibited productivity approximately 87% or approximately 30% of the time.

The CDR3 is made up of 15 amino acids. Germline CDR1 and CDR2: SGDLS and YYNGEE. V was trimmed by 3 bases and J by 0 bases, leaving 12 bases between them. In regard to this clone: The antigen is unknown.

PCR primers comprised 60 Vbeta and 13 Jbeta primers. Profiling relied on immunoSEQ multiplex PCR, and the TCRdb table lists in-frame clones only, not all of them. The sample shows 130,000 or so clones, 70% to 85% of them seen only once. Sequenced sample: PBMCs. The rearrangement uses TRBV9 and TRBJ2-5; maybe TRBD1 (6 bases). This TCR derives from a woman aged 18-29 years in good health and CMV-seropositive. The CDR3 nucleotides read TGTGCCAGCAGCGGCTACAGGGAGTACCAAGAGACCCAGTACTTC. Its protein is CASSGYREYQETQYF.